This TCR beta chain is from a study of T cell responses to AZD1222 COVID-19 vaccine. Study findings and constraints: The donors showed a predominance of white British ancestry and of females, with possible underestimation of clonal diversity. Spike-specific TCR breadth and depth were elevated following two AZD1222 doses. Repertoires were obtained only post-peak T cell response. Baseline serostatus was positive in only six AZD1222 recipients.

V lost 2 bases and J 4 bases, leaving 14 bases between the germline ends. The CDR3 loop spans 15 amino acids. In germline, CDR1 is MNHNS, CDR2 SASEGT. For this clone: Its antigen remains unknown.

Clones were read by immunoSEQ multiplex PCR, and TCRdb kept only the in-frame ones, dropping some. This sample carries tens of thousands of clones, about 80% of them seen once, and the ten largest clones take around 7%. This receptor was taken from an adult in good health. The chain uses TRBV6-1 and TRBJ1-2; tentative D call: TRBD1 (6 bases). Sample: peripheral blood, taken on day 0 of AZD1222 vaccination. CDR3 protein: CASSESWGQGYGYTF. In DNA form, the CDR3 reads TGTGCCAGCAGTGAAAGTTGGGGGCAGGGCTATGGCTACACCTTC.